These T cell receptor beta chains were read from a single sample in a study of cytomegalovirus exposure and HLA in healthy donors. Using immunoSEQ multiplex PCR, the repertoire was profiled, and TCRdb retains in-frame clones only, with some absent. The sample lists approximately 160,000 clones; 65% to 80% were seen once. Material: PBMCs. Receptors were obtained from a woman aged 45-65 years in good health and CMV-seropositive. The CDR3 runs from the conserved cysteine through the conserved F or W. Fields, in order: clone size, D gene, J gene, V gene, CDR3 length, CDR3 protein, CDR3 DNA. The D gene is left open where the match is weak. A row's size may be missing; if present it is once, few, many or a size class.

abundance: .; d_gene: .; j_gene: TRBJ2-3; v_gene: TRBV2; len: 13; CDR3aa: CASSALSTDTQYF; CDR3nt: TGTGCCAGCAGTGCACTTAGCACAGATACGCAGTATTTT
abundance: .; d_gene: .; j_gene: TRBJ1-5; v_gene: TRBV6-5; len: 14; CDR3aa: CASSSTGLGQPQHF; CDR3nt: TGTGCCAGCAGTTCCACAGGGTTGGGTCAGCCCCAGCATTTT
abundance: .; d_gene: TRBD1; j_gene: TRBJ2-7; v_gene: TRBV2; len: 14; CDR3aa: CASRGGQGSYEQYF; CDR3nt: TGTGCCAGCAGGGGGGGACAGGGGAGCTACGAGCAGTACTTC
abundance: few; d_gene: TRBD1; j_gene: TRBJ2-5; v_gene: TRBV27; len: 16; CDR3aa: CASSLVWGQLQETQYF; CDR3nt: TGTGCCAGCAGTTTAGTGTGGGGACAGCTACAAGAGACCCAGTACTTC
abundance: .; d_gene: TRBD2; j_gene: TRBJ2-3; v_gene: TRBV15; len: 14; CDR3aa: CATSGRDYTDTQYF; CDR3nt: TGTGCCACCAGCGGCCGGGACTACACAGATACGCAGTATTTT
abundance: .; d_gene: TRBD1; j_gene: TRBJ1-2; v_gene: TRBV13; len: 14; CDR3aa: CASSYTRGLGGYTF; CDR3nt: TGTGCCAGCAGCTATACCAGGGGGCTTGGTGGCTACACCTTC
abundance: .; d_gene: TRBD1; j_gene: TRBJ1-1; v_gene: TRBV5-1; len: 15; CDR3aa: CASSLEGQGNTEAFF; CDR3nt: TGCGCCAGCAGCTTGGAAGGACAGGGGAACACTGAAGCTTTCTTT
abundance: .; d_gene: TRBD1; j_gene: TRBJ2-2; v_gene: TRBV9; len: 14; CDR3aa: CASSTWTGSGELFF; CDR3nt: TGTGCCAGCAGTACGTGGACAGGGTCTGGGGAGCTGTTTTTT
abundance: .; d_gene: .; j_gene: TRBJ1-2; v_gene: TRBV6-5; len: 13; CDR3aa: CASSDSRERGYTF; CDR3nt: TGTGCCAGCAGTGACTCACGGGAGCGGGGCTACACCTTC
abundance: .; d_gene: .; j_gene: TRBJ1-3; v_gene: TRBV7-9; len: 14; CDR3aa: CASSPTEAGNTIYF; CDR3nt: TGTGCCAGCAGCCCGACAGAAGCAGGAAACACCATATATTTT
abundance: .; d_gene: .; j_gene: TRBJ2-5; v_gene: TRBV9; len: 15; CDR3aa: CASSVGGGGVETQYF; CDR3nt: TGTGCCAGCAGCGTAGGGGGAGGGGGAGTAGAGACCCAGTACTTC
abundance: few; d_gene: .; j_gene: TRBJ2-7; v_gene: TRBV7-9; len: 13; CDR3aa: CASSLLQGHEQYF; CDR3nt: TGTGCCAGCAGCTTACTCCAGGGCCACGAGCAGTACTTC
abundance: .; d_gene: TRBD2; j_gene: TRBJ2-5; v_gene: TRBV12-5; len: 15; CDR3aa: CASGLGTGGQETQYF; CDR3nt: TGTGCTAGTGGTTTAGGAACGGGGGGCCAAGAGACCCAGTACTTC
abundance: .; d_gene: .; j_gene: TRBJ2-5; v_gene: TRBV5-5; len: 15; CDR3aa: CASSLSLHGKETQYF; CDR3nt: TGTGCCAGCAGCTTGTCTCTACACGGGAAAGAGACCCAGTACTTC
abundance: once; d_gene: TRBD1; j_gene: TRBJ1-2; v_gene: TRBV27; len: 15; CDR3aa: CASRTGQGRPYGYTF; CDR3nt: TGTGCCAGCAGGACCGGACAGGGGAGGCCCTATGGCTACACCTTC
abundance: few; d_gene: .; j_gene: TRBJ2-2; v_gene: TRBV13; len: 13; CDR3aa: CASSLAGTGELFF; CDR3nt: TGTGCCAGCAGCTTAGCAGGAACCGGGGAGCTGTTTTTT
abundance: .; d_gene: TRBD2; j_gene: TRBJ2-3; v_gene: TRBV5-1; len: 16; CDR3aa: CASSWTSGVLTDTQYF; CDR3nt: TGCGCCAGCAGCTGGACTAGCGGGGTTCTCACAGATACGCAGTATTTT
abundance: .; d_gene: TRBD1; j_gene: TRBJ1-2; v_gene: TRBV9; len: 18; CDR3aa: CASSSLPEQGQGRGGYTF; CDR3nt: TGTGCCAGCAGCTCTTTACCCGAACAAGGACAGGGAAGGGGTGGCTACACCTTC
abundance: .; d_gene: .; j_gene: TRBJ1-2; v_gene: TRBV15; len: 13; CDR3aa: CATSREPFSGYTF; CDR3nt: TGTGCCACCAGCAGAGAGCCTTTTAGTGGCTACACCTTC
abundance: .; d_gene: TRBD2; j_gene: TRBJ2-1; v_gene: TRBV2; len: 18; CDR3aa: CASSGGTSGEGTWNEQFF; CDR3nt: TGCGCCAGCAGTGGAGGGACTAGCGGGGAGGGAACGTGGAATGAGCAGTTCTTC
abundance: .; d_gene: .; j_gene: TRBJ1-1; v_gene: TRBV14; len: 14; CDR3aa: CASSRIDTNTEAFF; CDR3nt: TGTGCCAGCAGCCGGATTGACACGAACACTGAAGCTTTCTTT
abundance: .; d_gene: TRBD1; j_gene: TRBJ1-6; v_gene: TRBV5-4; len: 15; CDR3aa: CASSGGGTVDSPLHF; CDR3nt: TGTGCCAGCAGCGGAGGCGGGACAGTGGATTCACCCCTCCACTTT
abundance: few; d_gene: TRBD1; j_gene: TRBJ1-1; v_gene: TRBV6-5; len: 13; CDR3aa: CASRYRGNTEAFF; CDR3nt: TGTGCCAGCAGGTACAGGGGCAACACTGAAGCTTTCTTT
abundance: .; d_gene: .; j_gene: TRBJ2-5; v_gene: TRBV4-2; len: 15; CDR3aa: CASSQDEGLLETQYF; CDR3nt: TGTGCCAGCAGCCAAGATGAGGGCCTTCTAGAGACCCAGTACTTC
abundance: .; d_gene: .; j_gene: TRBJ2-2; v_gene: TRBV5-8; len: 16; CDR3aa: CASSFRQVRYTGELFF; CDR3nt: TGTGCCAGCAGCTTTCGTCAGGTCCGGTACACCGGGGAGCTGTTTTTT